This TCR beta chain was recovered during a study of STAT3 mutations in large granular lymphocyte leukemia. Trimming left V 3 bases short and J 5 bases short, with 17 bases between. The CDR3 contains 15 residues. Germline V gene sequence: CDR1 KGHSH, CDR2 LQKENI. About this clone itself: Its target is unknown.

Findings and caveats of the study: Every T-cell large granular lymphocyte leukemia patient had at least one immunodominant TCR beta clonotype.

Sequenced by immunoSEQ multiplex PCR; TCRdb stores in-frame clones only, minus some. The table includes more than 3,500 clones, more than 55% detected once. This clonotype was obtained from a human donor with T large granular lymphocyte leukemia. Some clones in this sample may be carry-over from other donors' samples. The sequenced material came from PBMCs. The chain combines TRBV18 with TRBJ2-7; D is ambiguous. The CDR3 loop reads CASSPIMGTPDEQYF. Written as DNA, the CDR3 is TGTGCCAGCTCACCTATAATGGGTACCCCTGACGAGCAGTACTTC.